A single sample gave rise to the 3 T cell receptor beta chains below, sequenced in a study of sequential checkpoint blockade in melanoma. Treatment reported: randomized to nivolumab then ipilimumab (arm A) or the reverse (arm B). Some clones are missing from TCRdb's copy, which holds only in-frame ones; the method was immunoSEQ multiplex PCR. This sample yields under 9,000 clones, of which about 65% are seen a single time; around 50% belongs to the top ten. Sample: CD8+ T cells sorted from blood (inferred from file names), taken from a patient given nivolumab and ipilimumab in sequence. Source of these receptors: a human patient with melanoma. Some clones in this sample may be carry-over from other donors' samples.

The V gene is TRBV7-3, the J gene TRBJ2-7; D perhaps matches TRBD1 (6 bases). The CDR3 consists of 15 residues. Deletions cut 3 bases from V and 0 bases from J, with 12 bases between. From germline, CDR1 is SGHTA and CDR2 FQGTGA. The CDR3 nucleotides read TGTGCCAGCAGCTTGGGACATACGAGCTCCTACGAGCAGTACTTC. Protein: CASSLGHTSSYEQYF. Supplemented by reference TRBV7-3 and TRBJ2-7, the full variable domain reads GAGVSQTPSNKVTEKGKYVELRCDPISGHTALYWYRQSLGQGPEFLIYFQGTGAADDSGLPNDRFFAVRPEGSVSTLKIQRTERGDSAVYLCASSLGHTSSYEQYFGPGTRLTVT.

The V and J genes are TRBV9 and TRBJ1-1; 8 bases line up with TRBD1. Germline V gene sequence: CDR1 SGDLS, CDR2 YYNGEE. With V trimmed by 4 bases and J by 4 bases, 6 bases remained unmatched. The CDR3 runs to 14 residues. The CDR3: CASSKTGAGTEAFF. The CDR3 DNA reads TGTGCCAGCAGCAAGACAGGGGCCGGCACTGAAGCTTTCTTT.

This chain's CDR3 is CASSYPASAYNEQFF. The CDR3 DNA reads as TGTGCCAGCAGCTACCCTGCTAGCGCATACAATGAGCAGTTCTTC. The chain uses TRBV11-2 and TRBJ2-1, with D perhaps matching TRBD2 (6 bases). The germline V and J ends were trimmed by 4 bases and 4 bases, with 14 bases remaining between them. Germline CDR1 is SGHAT and CDR2 is FQNNGV. CDR3 length equals 15 residues.